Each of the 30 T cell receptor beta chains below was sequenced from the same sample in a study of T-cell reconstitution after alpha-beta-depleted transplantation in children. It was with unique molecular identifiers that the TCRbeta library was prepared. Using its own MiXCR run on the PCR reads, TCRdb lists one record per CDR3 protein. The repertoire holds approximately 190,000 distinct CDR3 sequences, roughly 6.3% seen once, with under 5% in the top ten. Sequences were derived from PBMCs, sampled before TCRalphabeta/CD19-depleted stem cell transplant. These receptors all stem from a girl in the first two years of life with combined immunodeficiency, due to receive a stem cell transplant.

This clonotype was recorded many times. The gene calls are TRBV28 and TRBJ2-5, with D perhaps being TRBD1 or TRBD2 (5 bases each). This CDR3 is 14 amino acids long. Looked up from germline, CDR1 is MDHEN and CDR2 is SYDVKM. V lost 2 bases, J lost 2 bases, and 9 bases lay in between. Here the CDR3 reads CASSLGGRQETQYF. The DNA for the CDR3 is TGTGCCAGCAGTTTAGGGGGACGGCAAGAGACCCAGTACTTC.

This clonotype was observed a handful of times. CDR3 region: CATSDGSEYNEQFF. In nucleotides, the CDR3 is TGTGCCACCAGTGATGGATCCGAATACAATGAGCAGTTCTTC. The chain carries TRBV24-1 and TRBJ2-1; no reliable D call. Germline lookup yields CDR1 KGHDR and CDR2 SFDVKD. The V gene lost 3 bases and the J gene lost 4 bases, with 9 bases spanning the gap. The CDR3 is 14 amino acids.

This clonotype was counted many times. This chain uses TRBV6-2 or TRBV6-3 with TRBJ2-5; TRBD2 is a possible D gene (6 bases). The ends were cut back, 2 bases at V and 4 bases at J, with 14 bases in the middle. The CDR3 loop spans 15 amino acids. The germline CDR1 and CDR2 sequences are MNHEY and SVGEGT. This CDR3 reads CASSYTAAGIETQYF. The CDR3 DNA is TGTGCCAGCAGTTACACCGCAGCGGGCATAGAGACCCAGTACTTC.

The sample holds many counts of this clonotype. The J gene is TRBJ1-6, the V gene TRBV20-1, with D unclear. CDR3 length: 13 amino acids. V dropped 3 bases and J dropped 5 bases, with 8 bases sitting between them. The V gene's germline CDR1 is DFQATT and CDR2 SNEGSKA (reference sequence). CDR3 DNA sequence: TGCAGTGCTAGGGGAGACAATAATTCACCCCTCCACTTT. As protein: CSARGDNNSPLHF.

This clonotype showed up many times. CDR3 nucleotide sequence: TGCAGCGTCCCAAACGGGCAGGGGACCCAGTACTTC. Its protein product is CSVPNGQGTQYF. This sequence joins TRBV29-1 and TRBJ2-5; D is perhaps TRBD1 (5 bases). The CDR3 contains 12 residues. Germline V gene sequence: CDR1 SQVTM, CDR2 ANQGSEA. The V and J ends lost 6 bases and 7 bases respectively, with 15 bases between them.

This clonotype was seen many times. The CDR3 sequence is CASSPWTAINEQFF. CDR3 coding DNA: TGTGCCAGTAGTCCCTGGACAGCAATCAATGAGCAGTTCTTC. This rearrangement joins TRBV19 to TRBJ2-1; D might be TRBD1 (6 bases). Germline V gene data show CDR1 as LNHDA and CDR2 as SQIVND (reference sequence). V was pared by 5 bases and J by 6 bases, with 14 bases between. The length of the CDR3 is 14 residues.

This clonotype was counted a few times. The CDR3 coding sequence is TGTGCCAGCAGGTTGATAGCGGGGGGGAGTGAGCAGTTCTTC. Protein sequence: CASRLIAGGSEQFF. This chain connects TRBV12-3 or TRBV12-4 to TRBJ2-1; TRBD2 agrees at 11 bases. The length of the CDR3 is 14 residues. Trimming removed 6 bases from V and 9 bases from J; junction bases left unmatched: 7.

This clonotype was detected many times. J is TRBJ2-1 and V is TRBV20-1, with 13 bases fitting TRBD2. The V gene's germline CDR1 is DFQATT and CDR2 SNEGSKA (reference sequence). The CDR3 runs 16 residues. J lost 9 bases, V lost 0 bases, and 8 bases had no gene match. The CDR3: CSAREPGLAGLVEQFF. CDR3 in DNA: TGCAGTGCTAGAGAGCCGGGACTAGCGGGGTTGGTTGAGCAGTTCTTC.

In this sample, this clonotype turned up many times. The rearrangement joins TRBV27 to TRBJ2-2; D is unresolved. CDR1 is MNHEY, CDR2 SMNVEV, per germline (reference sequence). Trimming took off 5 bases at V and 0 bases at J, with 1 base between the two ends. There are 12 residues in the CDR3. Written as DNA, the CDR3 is TGTGCCAGCAGTCCGAACACCGGGGAGCTGTTTTTT. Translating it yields CASSPNTGELFF.

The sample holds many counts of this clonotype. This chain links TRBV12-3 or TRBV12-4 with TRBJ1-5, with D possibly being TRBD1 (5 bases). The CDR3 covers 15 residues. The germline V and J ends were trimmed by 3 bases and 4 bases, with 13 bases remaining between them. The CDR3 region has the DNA TGTGCCAGCAGTTTCTTTGGGGGTGATAATCAGCCCCAGCATTTT. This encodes CASSFFGGDNQPQHF.

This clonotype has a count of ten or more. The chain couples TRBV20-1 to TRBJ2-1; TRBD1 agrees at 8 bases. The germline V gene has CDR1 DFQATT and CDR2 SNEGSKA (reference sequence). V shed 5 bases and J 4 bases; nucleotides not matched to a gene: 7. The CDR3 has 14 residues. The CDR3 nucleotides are TGCAGTGCTTCCGGGACAGGTCCTTACAATGAGCAGTTCTTC. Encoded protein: CSASGTGPYNEQFF.

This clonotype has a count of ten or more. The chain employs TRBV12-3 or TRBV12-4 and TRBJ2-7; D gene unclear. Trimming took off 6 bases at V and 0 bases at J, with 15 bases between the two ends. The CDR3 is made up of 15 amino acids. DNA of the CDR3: TGTGCCAGCAGCTCACACAACGAGTTCTCCTACGAGCAGTACTTC. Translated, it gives CASSSHNEFSYEQYF.

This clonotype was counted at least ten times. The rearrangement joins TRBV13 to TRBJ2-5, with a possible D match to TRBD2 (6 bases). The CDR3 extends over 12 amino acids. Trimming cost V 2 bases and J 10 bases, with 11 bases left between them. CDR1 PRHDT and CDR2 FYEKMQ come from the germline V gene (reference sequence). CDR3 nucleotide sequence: TGTGCCAGCAGCTTATTATCGGAGGGCCAGTACTTC. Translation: CASSLLSEGQYF.

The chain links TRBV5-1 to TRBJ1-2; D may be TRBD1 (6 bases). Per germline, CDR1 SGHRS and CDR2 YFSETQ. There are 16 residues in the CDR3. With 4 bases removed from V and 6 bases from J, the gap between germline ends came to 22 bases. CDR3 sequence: CASSRHPRGWWNGYTF. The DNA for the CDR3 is TGCGCCAGCAGCCGCCACCCAAGGGGGTGGTGGAATGGCTACACCTTC.

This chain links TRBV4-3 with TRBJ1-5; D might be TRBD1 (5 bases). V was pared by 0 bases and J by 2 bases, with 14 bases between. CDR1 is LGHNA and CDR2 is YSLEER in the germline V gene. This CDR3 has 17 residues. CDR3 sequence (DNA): TGCGCCAGCAGCCAAGACCGTTTCGGGGGTGGCAATCAGCCCCAGCATTTT. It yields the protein CASSQDRFGGGNQPQHF.

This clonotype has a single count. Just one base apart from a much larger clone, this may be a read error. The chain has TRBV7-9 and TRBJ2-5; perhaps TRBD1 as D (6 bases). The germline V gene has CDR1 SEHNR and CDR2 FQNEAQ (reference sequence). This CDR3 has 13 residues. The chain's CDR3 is CAISLPGEETQYF. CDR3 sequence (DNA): TGTGCCATCAGCTTACCAGGGGAAGAGACCCAGTACTTC. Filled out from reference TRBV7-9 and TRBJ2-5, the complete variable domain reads DTGVSQNPRHKITKRGQNVTFRCDPISEHNRLYWYRQTLGQGPEFLTYFQNEAQLEKSRLLSDRFSAERPKGSFSTLEIQRTEQGDSAMYLCAISLPGEETQYFGPGTRLLVL.

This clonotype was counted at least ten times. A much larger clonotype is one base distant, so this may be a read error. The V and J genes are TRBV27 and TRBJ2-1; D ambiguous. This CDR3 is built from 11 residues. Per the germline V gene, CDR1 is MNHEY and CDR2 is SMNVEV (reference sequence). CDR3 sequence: CASGFYNEQFF. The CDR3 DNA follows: TGTGCCAGCGGTTTCTACAATGAGCAGTTCTTC.

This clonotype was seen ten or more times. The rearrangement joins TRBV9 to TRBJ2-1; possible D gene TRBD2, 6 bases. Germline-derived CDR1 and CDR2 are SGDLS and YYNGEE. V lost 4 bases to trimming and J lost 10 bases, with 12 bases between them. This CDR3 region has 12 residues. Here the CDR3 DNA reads TGTGCCAGCAGCTCAGCGGGCCTCGAGCAGTTCTTC. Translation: CASSSAGLEQFF.

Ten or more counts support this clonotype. CDR3 nucleotides: TGCAGTGCTAGAGATAGGGGGGAAGTCTACACAGATACGCAGTATTTT. It yields the protein CSARDRGEVYTDTQYF. The chain couples TRBV20-1 to TRBJ2-3; the D call may be TRBD1 or TRBD2 (6 bases each). The V end lost 0 bases, the J end lost 2 bases, and 15 bases lay between the germline ends. The CDR3 has 16 residues. Germline CDR1 reads DFQATT; CDR2 reads SNEGSKA (reference sequence).

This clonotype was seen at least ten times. DNA for the CDR3: TGTGCCAGCAGTTTATCCTCGGGGGGGCCGCCTGGGGAGCTGTTTTTT. Translating it yields CASSLSSGGPPGELFF. This sequence joins TRBV27 and TRBJ2-2; 8 nucleotides agree with TRBD2. J was trimmed by 8 bases and V by 0 bases; bases with no gene match: 8. CDR3 length equals 16 residues. Germline CDR1 reads MNHEY; CDR2 reads SMNVEV (reference sequence).

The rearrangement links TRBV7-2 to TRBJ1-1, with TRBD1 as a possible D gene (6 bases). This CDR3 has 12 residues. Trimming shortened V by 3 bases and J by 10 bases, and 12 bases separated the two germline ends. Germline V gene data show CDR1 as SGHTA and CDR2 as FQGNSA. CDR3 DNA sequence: TGTGCCAGCAGCTTTCGTAGGGGGGCAGCTTTCTTT. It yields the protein CASSFRRGAAFF. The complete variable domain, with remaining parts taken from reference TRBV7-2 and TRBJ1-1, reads GAGVSQSPSNKVTEKGKDVELRCDPISGHTALYWYRQSLGQGLEFLIYFQGNSAPDKSGLPSDRFSAERTGGSVSTLTIQRTQQEDSAVYLCASSFRRGAAFFGQGTRLTVV.

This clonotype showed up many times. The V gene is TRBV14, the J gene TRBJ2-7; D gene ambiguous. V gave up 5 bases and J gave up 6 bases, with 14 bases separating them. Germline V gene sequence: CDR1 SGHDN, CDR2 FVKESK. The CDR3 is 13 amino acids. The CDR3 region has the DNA TGTGCCAGCAGCGGTTTTATAGGTGTCGAGCAGTACTTC. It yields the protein CASSGFIGVEQYF. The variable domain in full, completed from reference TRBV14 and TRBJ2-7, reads EAGVTQFPSHSVIEKGQTVTLRCDPISGHDNLYWYRRVMGKEIKFLLHFVKESKQDESGMPNNRFLAERTGGTYSTLKVQPAELEDSGVYFCASSGFIGVEQYFGPGTRLTVT.

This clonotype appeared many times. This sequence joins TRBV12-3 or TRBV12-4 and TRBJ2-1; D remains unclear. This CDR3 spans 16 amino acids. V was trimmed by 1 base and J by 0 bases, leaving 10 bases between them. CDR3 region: CASSLVAGYSYNEQFF. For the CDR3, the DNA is TGTGCCAGCAGTTTAGTCGCCGGATACTCCTACAATGAGCAGTTCTTC.

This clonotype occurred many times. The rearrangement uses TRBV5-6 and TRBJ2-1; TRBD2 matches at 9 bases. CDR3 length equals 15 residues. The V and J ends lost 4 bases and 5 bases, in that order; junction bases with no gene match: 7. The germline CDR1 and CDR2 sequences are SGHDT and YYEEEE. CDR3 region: CASSVIAGVNNEQFF. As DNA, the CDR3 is TGTGCCAGCAGCGTCATAGCGGGAGTCAACAATGAGCAGTTCTTC.

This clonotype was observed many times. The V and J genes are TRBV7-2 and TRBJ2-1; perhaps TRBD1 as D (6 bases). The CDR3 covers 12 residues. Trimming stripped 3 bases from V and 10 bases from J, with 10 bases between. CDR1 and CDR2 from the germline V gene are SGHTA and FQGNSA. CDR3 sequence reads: CASSFSGGEQFF. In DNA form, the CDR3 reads TGTGCCAGCAGCTTTAGTGGGGGCGAGCAGTTCTTC.

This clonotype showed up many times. CDR3 sequence: CASSFLGGGFRSNNEQFF. CDR3 in DNA: TGTGCCAGCAGTTTTTTGGGGGGCGGGTTTCGGAGCAACAATGAGCAGTTCTTC. This chain connects TRBV27 to TRBJ2-1; the D gene could be TRBD1 or TRBD2 (6 bases each). V was pared by 3 bases and J by 5 bases, with 23 bases between. CDR3 length equals 18 residues. Germline values: CDR1 MNHEY, CDR2 SMNVEV (reference sequence).

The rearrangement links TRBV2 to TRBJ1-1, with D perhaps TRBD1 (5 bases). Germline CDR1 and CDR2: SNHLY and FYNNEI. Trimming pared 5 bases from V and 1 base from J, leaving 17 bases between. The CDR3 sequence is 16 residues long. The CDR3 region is CASSPRRTTANTEAFF. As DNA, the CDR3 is TGTGCCAGCAGTCCCCGCCGGACGACAGCGAACACTGAAGCTTTCTTT.

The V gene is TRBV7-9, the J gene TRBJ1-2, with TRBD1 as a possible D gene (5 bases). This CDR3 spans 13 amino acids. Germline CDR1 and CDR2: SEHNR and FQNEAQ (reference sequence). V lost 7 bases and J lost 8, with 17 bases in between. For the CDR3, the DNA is TGTGCCAGCAAGGGAGGGGCGGATGGAGGCTACACCTTC. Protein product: CASKGGADGGYTF.

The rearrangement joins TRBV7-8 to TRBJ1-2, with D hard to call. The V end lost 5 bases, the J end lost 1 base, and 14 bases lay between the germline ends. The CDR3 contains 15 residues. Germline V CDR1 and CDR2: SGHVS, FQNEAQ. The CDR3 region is CASSGTTDLNYGYTF. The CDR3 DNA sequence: TGTGCCAGCAGCGGTACAACAGACCTTAACTATGGCTACACCTTC.

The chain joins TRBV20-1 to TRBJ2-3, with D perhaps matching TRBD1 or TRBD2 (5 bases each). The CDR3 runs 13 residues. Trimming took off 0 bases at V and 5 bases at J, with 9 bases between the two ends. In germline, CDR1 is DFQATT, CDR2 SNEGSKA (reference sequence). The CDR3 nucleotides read TGCAGTGCTAGAGACGTGGGACGAGATACGCAGTATTTT. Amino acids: CSARDVGRDTQYF.